A selection of T cell receptor beta chains follows, all from one sample in a study of control samples from healthy donors and cancer patients. Using immunoSEQ multiplex PCR, the repertoire was profiled, and TCRdb retains in-frame clones only, with some absent. Found here are about 170,000 clones, about nine tenths of them singletons; the top ten hold approximately 1.5%. The source material was blood. These receptors all come from a woman younger than 45 in good health. CDR3s include the opening cysteine and the closing phenylalanine or tryptophan. Each record gives: clone size, D gene, J gene, V gene, CDR3 length, CDR3 protein, CDR3 DNA. The D gene is left open where the match is weak. Size is omitted from some rows. Given values are once, few, many or a class for expanded clones.

clone size: NA
D gene: NA
J gene: TRBJ2-5
V gene: TRBV12-3/TRBV12-4
CDR3 length: 13
CDR3 protein: CASSFPEGETQYF
CDR3 DNA: TGTGCCAGCAGTTTCCCCGAGGGGGAGACCCAGTACTTC

clone size: NA
D gene: NA
J gene: TRBJ1-2
V gene: TRBV28
CDR3 length: 11
CDR3 protein: CASSYGYGYTF
CDR3 DNA: TGTGCCAGCAGTTACGGCTATGGCTACACCTTC

clone size: NA
D gene: TRBD1
J gene: TRBJ1-3
V gene: TRBV7-2
CDR3 length: 16
CDR3 protein: CASSLAATGSGNTIYF
CDR3 DNA: TGTGCCAGCAGCTTAGCGGCGACAGGGTCCGGAAACACCATATATTTT

clone size: NA
D gene: TRBD1
J gene: TRBJ1-5
V gene: TRBV6-6
CDR3 length: 15
CDR3 protein: CASSPIGTAHQPQHF
CDR3 DNA: TGTGCCAGCAGTCCCATCGGGACAGCGCATCAGCCCCAGCATTTT

clone size: NA
D gene: TRBD1
J gene: TRBJ1-2
V gene: TRBV28
CDR3 length: 15
CDR3 protein: CASSKSRGRNYGYTF
CDR3 DNA: TGTGCCAGCAGCAAGAGCAGGGGGCGAAACTATGGCTACACCTTC

clone size: NA
D gene: NA
J gene: TRBJ2-5
V gene: TRBV19
CDR3 length: 13
CDR3 protein: CASSMEGRETQYF
CDR3 DNA: TGTGCCAGTAGTATGGAGGGGCGGGAGACCCAGTACTTC

clone size: NA
D gene: TRBD1
J gene: TRBJ2-5
V gene: TRBV2
CDR3 length: 15
CDR3 protein: CASSPGQGLQETQYF
CDR3 DNA: TGTGCCAGCAGTCCGGGACAGGGGTTGCAAGAGACCCAGTACTTC

clone size: once
D gene: TRBD2
J gene: TRBJ2-1
V gene: TRBV7-2
CDR3 length: 15
CDR3 protein: CASSLVAGLYNEQFF
CDR3 DNA: TGTGCCAGCAGCTTAGTAGCGGGACTCTACAATGAGCAGTTCTTC

clone size: NA
D gene: NA
J gene: TRBJ2-7
V gene: TRBV27
CDR3 length: 12
CDR3 protein: CASSPNGRQQYF
CDR3 DNA: TGTGCCAGCAGTCCGAACGGGCGCCAGCAGTACTTC

clone size: NA
D gene: TRBD1
J gene: TRBJ1-5
V gene: TRBV19
CDR3 length: 15
CDR3 protein: CASTDPGQGNQPQHF
CDR3 DNA: TGTGCCAGTACCGATCCCGGACAGGGTAATCAGCCCCAGCATTTT

clone size: NA
D gene: TRBD1
J gene: TRBJ1-1
V gene: TRBV6-5
CDR3 length: 14
CDR3 protein: CASSPTGFPTEAFF
CDR3 DNA: TGTGCCAGCAGTCCGACAGGGTTCCCCACTGAAGCTTTCTTT

clone size: NA
D gene: TRBD2
J gene: TRBJ2-3
V gene: TRBV3-1/TRBV3-2
CDR3 length: 17
CDR3 protein: CASSQDLPSGRTDTQYF
CDR3 DNA: TGTGCCAGCAGCCAAGATTTACCTAGCGGACGCACAGATACGCAGTATTTT

clone size: NA
D gene: NA
J gene: TRBJ1-4
V gene: TRBV24-1
CDR3 length: 16
CDR3 protein: CATSDGGRLSNEKLFF
CDR3 DNA: TGTGCCACCAGTGATGGGGGGCGCTTATCTAATGAAAAACTGTTTTTT

clone size: NA
D gene: TRBD1
J gene: TRBJ2-7
V gene: TRBV18
CDR3 length: 15
CDR3 protein: CASSSGQGARNEQYF
CDR3 DNA: TGTGCCAGCTCCTCCGGACAGGGGGCGCGGAACGAGCAGTACTTC

clone size: NA
D gene: NA
J gene: TRBJ2-7
V gene: TRBV10-1
CDR3 length: 14
CDR3 protein: CASSEGGLRYEQYF
CDR3 DNA: TGCGCCAGCAGTGAAGGGGGGCTACGCTACGAGCAGTACTTC

clone size: NA
D gene: NA
J gene: TRBJ2-1
V gene: TRBV7-3
CDR3 length: 15
CDR3 protein: CASSSRVSSYNEQFF
CDR3 DNA: TGTGCCAGCAGCTCCCGCGTAAGCTCCTACAATGAGCAGTTCTTC

clone size: NA
D gene: NA
J gene: TRBJ2-3
V gene: TRBV7-9
CDR3 length: 14
CDR3 protein: CASSLISGTDTQYF
CDR3 DNA: TGTGCCAGCAGCTTAATTAGCGGTACAGATACGCAGTATTTT

clone size: NA
D gene: TRBD2
J gene: TRBJ2-1
V gene: TRBV3-1/TRBV3-2
CDR3 length: 14
CDR3 protein: CASSQGIAGVEQFF
CDR3 DNA: TGTGCCAGCAGCCAAGGGATAGCGGGAGTCGAGCAGTTCTTC

clone size: NA
D gene: TRBD1
J gene: TRBJ1-5
V gene: TRBV6-2/TRBV6-3
CDR3 length: 14
CDR3 protein: CASSPTGGYQPQHF
CDR3 DNA: TGTGCCAGCAGTCCCACAGGGGGCTATCAGCCCCAGCATTTT

clone size: once
D gene: TRBD1
J gene: TRBJ2-1
V gene: TRBV5-1
CDR3 length: 14
CDR3 protein: CASTRDRRYNEQFF
CDR3 DNA: TGCGCCAGCACCCGGGACAGACGATACAATGAGCAGTTCTTC

clone size: NA
D gene: TRBD1
J gene: TRBJ1-6
V gene: TRBV5-1
CDR3 length: 15
CDR3 protein: CASRNRDSFNSPLHF
CDR3 DNA: TGCGCCAGCAGGAACCGGGACAGCTTTAATTCACCCCTCCACTTT

clone size: NA
D gene: TRBD2
J gene: TRBJ2-3
V gene: TRBV11-2
CDR3 length: 16
CDR3 protein: CASSFTTSGSADTQYF
CDR3 DNA: TGTGCCAGCAGCTTCACGACTAGCGGGAGTGCAGATACGCAGTATTTT